This T cell receptor beta chain was profiled in a study of blood T cell repertoires in COVID-19. The overall study: From the United States, Italy and Spain came samples of acute and convalescent COVID-19. PBMCs, B-cell-depleted T cells, or T cells were the source of the cDNA or gDNA that made up the material.

The data were produced by immunoSEQ multiplex PCR, yet TCRdb's version contains in-frame clones alone and is incomplete. This sample yields 150,000 to 200,000 clones, of which about 84% are seen a single time; around a sixth belongs to the top ten. CDR1 is SGHKS, CDR2 YYEKEE, per germline (reference sequence). The CDR3 spans 15 residues. V shed 7 bases and J shed 3 bases, with 16 bases lying between them. The sequence was obtained from an older person with COVID-19, enrolled during active disease. The specimen was peripheral blood. V gene TRBV5-5 combines with J gene TRBJ1-4; no clear D. CDR3 nucleotide sequence: TGTGCCAGCGTGTCCGAAAAGCGTTCTAATGAAAAACTGTTTTTT. Its protein product is CASVSEKRSNEKLFF.